This T cell receptor beta chain derives from a study of tumor and adjacent non-tumor tissue in lung cancer. Germline-derived CDR1 and CDR2 are MNHNS and SASEGT. The CDR3 is made up of 13 amino acids. TCRbeta libraries were built with three rounds of nested PCR, modified from ARM-PCR. One entry per CDR3 protein, called by TCRdb with MiXCR from the multiplex PCR reads. The table records approximately 79,000 distinct CDR3 sequences, more than 65% of them present only once. RNA was extracted from bulk tissue without any cell sorting. This non-tumor lung sample came from over 3 cm beyond the tumor edge. Points on this clonotype: Germline is not matched at one junction end, which may reflect a read error.

This TCR was sampled from a man aged 65-85 years with non-small cell lung cancer. Sequenced input: distant non-tumor lung tissue. The genes are TRBV6-1 and TRBJ1-2, with a possible D match to TRBD1 (6 bases). The CDR3 DNA reads TGTGACAGCAGTTCCGGGACACGGGATGGCTACACCTTC. Translated, it gives CDSSSGTRDGYTF.